This T cell receptor (beta chain) came from a study of CD4+ T cells in melanoma. Study-wide results and caveats: A reported correlation linked neoantigen-specific CD4+ T cells to CD8+, macrophage and B cell function. In melanoma, neoantigen-specific CD4+ T cells reportedly differed in differentiation state.

Profiling relied on immunoSEQ multiplex PCR, and the TCRdb table lists in-frame clones only, not all of them. The data show about 10,000 clones, around 64% seen once. On this clone itself: The antigen is unknown.

The CDR3 loop spans 13 amino acids. The V call is TRBV7-5, the J call TRBJ1-2. TRBV7-5 is given as a pseudogene. This TCR was recovered from a human donor with melanoma. Sequencing was carried out using cells from a culture (not recorded whether cultured in vitro). The CDR3 DNA is TGTGCCAGCAGCTTTTTGGCTAACTATGGCTACACCTTC. Residues: CASSFLANYGYTF.